Listed below are T cell receptor beta chains from one sample, sequenced in a study of blood T cells in healthy people across ages. One entry per CDR3 protein results from TCRdb running MiXCR on the 5' RACE reads. The repertoire has about 930,000 distinct CDR3 sequences, almost 30% of them found once; the top ten carry roughly a tenth. The same sample was also used in a study of T cells of mothers and their children.

Sequenced material: blood. Receptor source: a woman aged 40-49 years in good health. Each CDR3 is given with its conserved first and last residue. D genes are given only for firm matches. Rows may omit the clone size; those that give it use once, few, many or a size class.

V	size	J	D	DNA	CDR3
TRBV2	few	TRBJ2-7	-	TGTGCCAGCAGTGAAGAGGGCGGGGACCCCTACGAGCAGTACTTC	CASSEEGGDPYEQYF
TRBV7-6	few	TRBJ2-7	TRBD1	TGTGCCAGCAGCCAGCTCGACAGGGTTGACGAGCAGTACTTC	CASSQLDRVDEQYF
TRBV4-1	-	TRBJ2-7	-	TGCGCCAGCAGCCAACCCTCAAGAAGCACCAATGAGCAGTACTTC	CASSQPSRSTNEQYF
TRBV28	few	TRBJ1-4	-	TGTGCCAGCTTCGGGTCAACTAATGAAAAACTGTTTTTT	CASFGSTNEKLFF
TRBV7-8	few	TRBJ1-1	-	TGTGCCAGCAGCTTACGGACCCTTAACACTGAAGCTTTCTTT	CASSLRTLNTEAFF
TRBV12-3/TRBV12-4	few	TRBJ1-2	-	TGTGCCAGCAGCCGCTCCGGGACAAAAGTCTATGGCTACACCTTC	CASSRSGTKVYGYTF
TRBV18	few	TRBJ2-7	-	TGTGCCAGCTCACCTAGGGGAAGATTGTACGAGCAGTACTTC	CASSPRGRLYEQYF
TRBV20-1	many	TRBJ2-1	-	TGCAGTGCTAGAGGAGGCGTCAGCGGGCAGTTCTTC	CSARGGVSGQFF
TRBV21-1	-	TRBJ1-2	-	TGTGCCAACAGCTCACGCCCCAGGGGGCTGTGTGGCTACACCTTC	CANSSRPRGLCGYTF
TRBV7-9	-	TRBJ2-7	-	TGTGCCGGCAGCTTTACGCCATGGGAGCAGTACTTC	CAGSFTPWEQYF
TRBV29-1	few	TRBJ1-1	-	TGCAGCGTTGCCGGGGATGAGGGAAACACTGAAGCTTTCTTT	CSVAGDEGNTEAFF
TRBV5-1	few	TRBJ2-7	-	TGCGCCAGCAGCTTGCGCAGAGATTACGAGCAGTACTTC	CASSLRRDYEQYF
TRBV20-1	-	TRBJ2-1	TRBD2	TGCAGTGCCCCGGGACTAGCGGATTACAATGAGCAGTTCTTC	CSAPGLADYNEQFF
TRBV12-3/TRBV12-4	many	TRBJ2-7	-	TGTGCCAGCAGTTCCCCCTACGAGCAGTACTTC	CASSSPYEQYF
TRBV5-1	-	TRBJ2-7	-	TGCGCCAGCAGCTCCGGACCCGCCGCCGAGCAGTACTTC	CASSSGPAAEQYF
TRBV12-3/TRBV12-4	-	TRBJ1-2	-	TGTGCCAGCAGTCCACTCCTGGGGGGCGAAAATGGCTACACCTTC	CASSPLLGGENGYTF
TRBV11-2	many	TRBJ2-3	TRBD2	TGTGCCAGCAGCTTAGATCGGTTGCGGGGGGACTATACGCAGTATTTT	CASSLDRLRGDYTQYF
TRBV12-3/TRBV12-4	-	TRBJ2-5	TRBD1	TGTGCCGGCAGTTTGACCCCCGGGACAGGGGTAGAGACCCAGTACTTC	CAGSLTPGTGVETQYF
TRBV11-2	few	TRBJ1-1	TRBD1	TGTGCCAGCAGCTTCTACAGGGGGAACACTGAAGCTTTCTTT	CASSFYRGNTEAFF
TRBV27	many	TRBJ1-2	TRBD1	TGTGCCAGCAGTAAGACAGGGGCGAACTATGGCTACACCTTC	CASSKTGANYGYTF
TRBV30	few	TRBJ1-4	-	TGTGCCTGGAGTTTCGGATTGAATGAAAAACTGTTTTTT	CAWSFGLNEKLFF
TRBV7-9	-	TRBJ2-4	-	TGTGCCAACAGCTTACAGGACAGTCCGCCAGAGGACATTCAGTACTTC	CANSLQDSPPEDIQYF
TRBV10-3	many	TRBJ2-1	TRBD2	TGTGCCATCAGTGAGAGTAGCGGGGGGACCTCCTACAATGAGCAGTTCTTC	CAISESSGGTSYNEQFF
TRBV12-3/TRBV12-4	-	TRBJ2-5	-	TGTGCCAGCAGTTTAGCGCTCGGGGCCCGGGAGACCCAGTACTTC	CASSLALGARETQYF
TRBV7-9	-	TRBJ2-5	TRBD1	TGTGCCAGCAGCCGACAGGGGCAAAACCAAGAGACCCAGTACTTC	CASSRQGQNQETQYF
TRBV3-1	few	TRBJ1-1	-	TGTGCCAGCAGCCAAGGGGTTGGAGGCGTTGAAGCTTTCTTT	CASSQGVGGVEAFF
TRBV29-1	-	TRBJ2-2	TRBD2	TGCAGCGTCGCGGGACTAGCGGAGACCGGGGAGCTGTTTTTT	CSVAGLAETGELFF